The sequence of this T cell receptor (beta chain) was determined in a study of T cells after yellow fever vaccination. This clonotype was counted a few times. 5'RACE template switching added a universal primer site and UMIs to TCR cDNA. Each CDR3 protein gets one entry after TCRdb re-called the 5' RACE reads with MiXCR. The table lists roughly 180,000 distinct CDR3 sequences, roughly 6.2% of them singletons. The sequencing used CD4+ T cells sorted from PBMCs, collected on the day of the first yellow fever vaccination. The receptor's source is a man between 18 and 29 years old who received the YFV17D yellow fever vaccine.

The CDR3 DNA follows: TGTGCCAGCAGCTTGTTAGGTCCTGCTGGCGGCTATGGCTACACCTTC. Residues: CASSLLGPAGGYGYTF. This rearrangement joins TRBV5-6 to TRBJ1-2, with D unclear. Germline values: CDR1 SGHDT, CDR2 YYEEEE. The CDR3 has 16 residues. The V end lost 1 base, the J end lost 4 bases, and 17 bases lay between the germline ends.